These T cell receptor beta chains were read from a single sample in a study of T cells in localized non-small cell lung cancer. Sequencing was performed with immunoSEQ multiplex PCR; in TCRdb, only in-frame clones are kept and a portion is missing. The sample holds fewer than 2,500 clones, approximately 20% seen once. The sequenced sample was lung tumor tissue, obtained before any cancer treatment. Source of these receptors: a man between 40 and 69 years old with stage I squamous cell lung carcinoma. Each CDR3 is given with its conserved first and last residue. D genes are given only for firm matches. Clone size appears in some rows only: once, few, many, or a class for an expanded clone.

V gene	clone size	D gene	J gene	CDR3 DNA	CDR3 protein
TRBV11-3	few	.	TRBJ2-3	TGTGCCAGCAGTCGACAGCTCCACACAGATACGCAGTATTTT	CASSRQLHTDTQYF
TRBV19	.	.	TRBJ2-6	TGTGCCAGTAGTACGCAAACTGGGGCCAACGTCCTGACTTTC	CASSTQTGANVLTF
TRBV6-7	few	.	TRBJ1-1	TGTGCCAGCGCTAAGTACACTGAAGCTTTCTTT	CASAKYTEAFF
TRBV11-3	few	TRBD1	TRBJ1-2	TGTGCCAGCAGCCCCACAAGGGACAGTTATGGCTACACCTTC	CASSPTRDSYGYTF
TRBV29-1	few	.	TRBJ2-1	TGCAGCGTGCGACCGGTGGGCAATGAGCAGTTCTTC	CSVRPVGNEQFF
TRBV4-1	few	TRBD2	TRBJ2-1	TGCGCCAGCAGAAAGGGACTAGCGGGCGACAATGAGCAGTTCTTC	CASRKGLAGDNEQFF
TRBV11-3	medium-sized	TRBD1	TRBJ2-3	TGTGCCAGCAGCTTCAGACCGAGGGGACAGTTCACAGATACGCAGTATTTT	CASSFRPRGQFTDTQYF
TRBV11-3	medium-sized	TRBD1	TRBJ2-2	TGTGCCAGCAGCTCGACAGGGGCAAACACCGGGGAGCTGTTTTTT	CASSSTGANTGELFF
TRBV28	few	.	TRBJ2-7	TGTGCCAGCAGTCCGGCGGACAGCTCCTACGAGCAGTACTTC	CASSPADSSYEQYF
TRBV5-1	once	.	TRBJ2-3	TGCGCCAGCAGCTTGCGTGGGTCGGGGGATACGCAGTATTTT	CASSLRGSGDTQYF
TRBV11-3	.	TRBD2	TRBJ2-5	TGTGCCAGCAGCAGAGGACTAGCGAAACAGGGAGAGACCCAGTACTTC	CASSRGLAKQGETQYF
TRBV11-3	.	.	TRBJ1-4	TGTGCCAGCAGCCTCAGACCACAGGGCCTTAATGAAAAACTGTTTTTT	CASSLRPQGLNEKLFF
TRBV9	.	.	TRBJ2-7	TGTGCCAGCAGCGCCTACGACGACGGGGACGAGCAGTACTTC	CASSAYDDGDEQYF
TRBV11-3	.	TRBD2	TRBJ2-7	TGTGCCAGCAGCTTGAGGACTAGCGCGTACCTCCCCTACGAGCAGTACTTC	CASSLRTSAYLPYEQYF
TRBV12-2	medium-sized	.	TRBJ2-1	TGTGCCTTTAGCGGGAGGGCCGCGAGGAATGAGCAGTTCTTC	CAFSGRAARNEQFF
TRBV11-3	medium-sized	TRBD2	TRBJ2-7	TGTGCCAGCAGCTTGGGCGGGAGCCACTACGAGCAGTACTTC	CASSLGGSHYEQYF
TRBV11-3	.	TRBD2	TRBJ2-7	TGTGCCAGCAGCCTTCGGACTAGCGGGAGAGTGCTTGCGGACTTC	CASSLRTSGRVLADF
TRBV28	few	TRBD1	TRBJ2-7	TGTGCCAGCAGCCAGACCGGGACAGGGAGGTACGAGCAGTACTTC	CASSQTGTGRYEQYF
TRBV9	few	TRBD2	TRBJ2-1	TGTGCCAGCAGCGTGCAGGGACTAGCGGGAGGGAATGAGCAGTTCTTC	CASSVQGLAGGNEQFF
TRBV15	.	.	TRBJ2-3	TGTGCCACCAGCAGGGGGAGGACCACAGATACGCAGTATTTT	CATSRGRTTDTQYF
TRBV29-1	.	TRBD2	TRBJ2-1	TGCAGCTGCGGGACTAGCGGTAATGAGCAGTTCTTC	CSCGTSGNEQFF
TRBV29-1	.	TRBD1	TRBJ2-3	TGCAGCGTATCCGGGACAGGGTCCACAGATACGCAGTATTTT	CSVSGTGSTDTQYF
TRBV30	.	.	TRBJ1-5	TGTGCCTGGAGTGTGGGAGTAAATCAGCCCCAGCATTTT	CAWSVGVNQPQHF
TRBV12-2	large	.	TRBJ2-2	TGTGCCACCGGCGACAGGGAAAAGAACACCGGGGAGCTGTTTTTT	CATGDREKNTGELFF